This T cell receptor beta chain was documented in a study of CD8 T cells in ankylosing spondylitis. TCRdb independently ran MiXCR on the 5' RACE reads; one entry per CDR3 protein. The data contain 250,000 to 300,000 distinct CDR3 sequences, 20% of them singletons. CDR1 and CDR2 from the germline V gene are DFQATT and SNEGSKA (reference sequence). V was clipped by 4 bases and J by 8 bases; unmatched bases: 5. The CDR3 contains 13 residues. The sequence derives from a male donor with ankylosing spondylitis or in good health (not recorded which). The specimen was blood, either unsorted or a sorted T cell fraction (not recorded which). The genes are TRBV20-1 and TRBJ2-1, with 10 bases fitting TRBD2. The CDR3 is CSATSGGPDEQFF. CDR3 nucleotide sequence: TGCAGTGCTACTAGCGGGGGACCGGATGAGCAGTTCTTC.